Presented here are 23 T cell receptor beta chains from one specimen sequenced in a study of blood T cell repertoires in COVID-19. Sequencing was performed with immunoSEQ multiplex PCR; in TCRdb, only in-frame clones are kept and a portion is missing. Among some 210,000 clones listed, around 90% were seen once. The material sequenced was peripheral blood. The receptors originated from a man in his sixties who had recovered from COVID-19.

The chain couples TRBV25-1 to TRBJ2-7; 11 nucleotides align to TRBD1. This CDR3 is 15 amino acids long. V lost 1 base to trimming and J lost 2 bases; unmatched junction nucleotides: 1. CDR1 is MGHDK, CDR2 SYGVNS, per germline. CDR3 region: CASSEWTGGTYEQYF. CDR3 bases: TGTGCCAGCAGTGAATGGACAGGGGGCACCTACGAGCAGTACTTC.

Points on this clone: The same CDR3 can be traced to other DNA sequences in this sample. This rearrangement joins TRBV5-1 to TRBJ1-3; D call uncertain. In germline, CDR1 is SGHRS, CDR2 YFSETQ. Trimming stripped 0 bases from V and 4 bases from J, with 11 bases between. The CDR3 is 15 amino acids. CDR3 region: CASSLGGSGGNTIYF. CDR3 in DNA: TGCGCCAGCAGCTTGGGCGGCTCCGGAGGAAACACCATATATTTT. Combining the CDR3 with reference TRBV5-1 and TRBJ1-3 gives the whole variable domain KAGVTQTPRYLIKTRGQQVTLSCSPISGHRSVSWYQQTPGQGLQFLFEYFSETQRNKGNFPGRFSGRQFSNSRSEMNVSTLELGDSALYLCASSLGGSGGNTIYFGEGSWLTVV.

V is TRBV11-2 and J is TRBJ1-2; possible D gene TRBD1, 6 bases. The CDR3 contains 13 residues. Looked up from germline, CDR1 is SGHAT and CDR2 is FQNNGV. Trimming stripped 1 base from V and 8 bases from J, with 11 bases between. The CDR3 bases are TGTGCCAGCAGCTTAGTTCAGGGGAGCGGCTACACCTTC. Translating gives CASSLVQGSGYTF.

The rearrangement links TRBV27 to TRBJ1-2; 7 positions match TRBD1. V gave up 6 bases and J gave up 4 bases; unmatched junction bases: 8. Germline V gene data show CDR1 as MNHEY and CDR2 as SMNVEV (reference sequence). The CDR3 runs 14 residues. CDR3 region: CASRLQGGAYGYTF. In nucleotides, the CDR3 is TGTGCCAGCAGACTTCAAGGGGGCGCCTATGGCTACACCTTC.

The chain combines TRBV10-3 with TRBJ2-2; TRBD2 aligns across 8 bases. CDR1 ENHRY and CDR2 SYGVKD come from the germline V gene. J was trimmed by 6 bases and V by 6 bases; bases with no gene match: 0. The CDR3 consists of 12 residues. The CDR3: CAIRLAAGELFF. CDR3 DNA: TGTGCCATCAGACTAGCGGCCGGGGAGCTGTTTTTT.

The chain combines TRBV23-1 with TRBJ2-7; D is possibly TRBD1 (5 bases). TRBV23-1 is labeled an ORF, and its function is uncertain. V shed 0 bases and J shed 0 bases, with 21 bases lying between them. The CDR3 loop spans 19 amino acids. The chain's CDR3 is CASSQSVGSDMDPSYEQYF. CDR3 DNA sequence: TGCGCCAGCAGTCAATCCGTCGGGTCGGACATGGACCCCTCCTACGAGCAGTACTTC.

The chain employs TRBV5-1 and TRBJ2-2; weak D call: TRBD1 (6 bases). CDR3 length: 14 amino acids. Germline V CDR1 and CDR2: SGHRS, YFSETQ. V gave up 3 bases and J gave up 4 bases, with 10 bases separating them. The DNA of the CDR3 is TGCGCCAGCAGCTCGGGACAACTCACCGGGGAGCTGTTTTTT. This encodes CASSSGQLTGELFF. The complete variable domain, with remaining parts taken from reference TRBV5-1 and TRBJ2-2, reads KAGVTQTPRYLIKTRGQQVTLSCSPISGHRSVSWYQQTPGQGLQFLFEYFSETQRNKGNFPGRFSGRQFSNSRSEMNVSTLELGDSALYLCASSSGQLTGELFFGEGSRLTVL.

CDR3 residues: CASSEGLAGVYRQFF. For the CDR3, the DNA is TGTGCCAGCAGTGAAGGATTAGCGGGAGTTTATAGGCAGTTCTTC. The rearrangement links TRBV2 to TRBJ2-1, with 9 bases lining up with TRBD2. The V gene's germline CDR1 is SNHLY and CDR2 FYNNEI. Trimming cost V 1 base and J 12 bases; bases outside gene matches: 10. The CDR3 length is 15 residues.

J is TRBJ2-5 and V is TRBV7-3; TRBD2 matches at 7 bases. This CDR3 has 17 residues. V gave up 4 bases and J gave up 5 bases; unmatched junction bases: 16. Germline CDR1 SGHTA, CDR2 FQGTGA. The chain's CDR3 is CASSSRGGRGYEETQYF. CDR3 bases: TGTGCCAGCAGCTCTAGGGGCGGGCGGGGGTATGAGGAGACCCAGTACTTC.

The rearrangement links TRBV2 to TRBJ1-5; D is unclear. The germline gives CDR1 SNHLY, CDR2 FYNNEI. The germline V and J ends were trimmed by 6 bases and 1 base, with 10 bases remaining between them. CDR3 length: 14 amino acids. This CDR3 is CASRSDISNQPQHF. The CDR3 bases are TGTGCCAGCAGATCCGACATAAGCAATCAGCCCCAGCATTTT.

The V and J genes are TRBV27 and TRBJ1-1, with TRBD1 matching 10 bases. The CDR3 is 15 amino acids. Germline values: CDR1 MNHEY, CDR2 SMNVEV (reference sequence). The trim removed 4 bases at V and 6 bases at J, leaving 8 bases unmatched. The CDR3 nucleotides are TGTGCCAGCAGTTCACGACAGGGGGCGATGGCTGAAGCTTTCTTT. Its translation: CASSSRQGAMAEAFF.

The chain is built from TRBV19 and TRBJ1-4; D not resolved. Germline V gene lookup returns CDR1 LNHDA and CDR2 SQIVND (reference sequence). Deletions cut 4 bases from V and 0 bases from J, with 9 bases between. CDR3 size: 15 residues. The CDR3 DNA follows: TGTGCCAGTAGTAGGATCGGGACAACTAATGAAAAACTGTTTTTT. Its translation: CASSRIGTTNEKLFF.

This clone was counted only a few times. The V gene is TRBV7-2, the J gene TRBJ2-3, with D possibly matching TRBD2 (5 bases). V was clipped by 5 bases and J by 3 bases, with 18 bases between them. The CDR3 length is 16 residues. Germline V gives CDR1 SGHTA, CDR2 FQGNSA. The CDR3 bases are TGTGCCAGCAGCCCCCGGATGGCGGGCGGTACAGATACGCAGTATTTT. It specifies CASSPRMAGGTDTQYF.

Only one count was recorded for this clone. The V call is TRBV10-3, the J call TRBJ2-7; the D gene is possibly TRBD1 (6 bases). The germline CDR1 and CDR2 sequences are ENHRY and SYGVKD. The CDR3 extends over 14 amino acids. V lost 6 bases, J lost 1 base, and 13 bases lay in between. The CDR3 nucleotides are TGTGCCATCAGCCCAAGGACAGATTCCTACGAGCAGTACTTC. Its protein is CAISPRTDSYEQYF.

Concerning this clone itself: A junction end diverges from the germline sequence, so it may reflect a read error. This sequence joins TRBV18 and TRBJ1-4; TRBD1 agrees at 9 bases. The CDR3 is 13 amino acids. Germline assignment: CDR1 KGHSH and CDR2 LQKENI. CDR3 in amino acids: CASSPTGDRDGLF. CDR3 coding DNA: TGTGCCAGCTCACCAACCGGGGACAGGGATGGACTATTT.

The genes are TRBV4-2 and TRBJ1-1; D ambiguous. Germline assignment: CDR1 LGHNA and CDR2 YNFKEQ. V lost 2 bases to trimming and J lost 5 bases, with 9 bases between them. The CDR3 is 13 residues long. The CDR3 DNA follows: TGTGCCAGCAGCCAACGGGGTTTAACTGAAGCTTTCTTT. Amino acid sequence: CASSQRGLTEAFF.

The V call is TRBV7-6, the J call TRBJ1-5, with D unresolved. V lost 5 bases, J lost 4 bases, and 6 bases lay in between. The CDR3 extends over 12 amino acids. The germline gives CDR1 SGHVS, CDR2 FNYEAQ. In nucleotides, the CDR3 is TGTGCCAGCAGCCGGGTAAATCAGCCCCAGCATTTT. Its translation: CASSRVNQPQHF. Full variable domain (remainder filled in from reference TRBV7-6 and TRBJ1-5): GAGVSQSPRYKVTKRGQDVALRCDPISGHVSLYWYRQALGQGPEFLTYFNYEAQQDKSGLPNDRFSAERPEGSISTLTIQRTEQRDSAMYRCASSRVNQPQHFGDGTRLSIL.

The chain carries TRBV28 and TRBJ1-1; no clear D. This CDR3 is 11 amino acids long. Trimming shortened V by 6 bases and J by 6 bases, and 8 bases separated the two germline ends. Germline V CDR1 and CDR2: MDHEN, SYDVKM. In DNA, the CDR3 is TGTGCCAGCAGCCGGGGAGCTGAAGCTTTCTTT. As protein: CASSRGAEAFF.

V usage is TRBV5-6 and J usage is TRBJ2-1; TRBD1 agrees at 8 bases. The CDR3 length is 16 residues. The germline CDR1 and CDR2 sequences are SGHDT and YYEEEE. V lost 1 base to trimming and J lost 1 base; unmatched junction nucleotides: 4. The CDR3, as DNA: TGTGCCAGCAGCTTGCTTAGGACAGGGTCCTACAATGAGCAGTTCTTC. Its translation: CASSLLRTGSYNEQFF.

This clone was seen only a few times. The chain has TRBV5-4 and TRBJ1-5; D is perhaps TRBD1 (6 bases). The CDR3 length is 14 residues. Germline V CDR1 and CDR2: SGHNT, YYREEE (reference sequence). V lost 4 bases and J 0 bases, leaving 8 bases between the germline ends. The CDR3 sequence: CASSAGASNQPQHF. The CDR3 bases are TGTGCCAGCAGCGCGGGGGCTAGCAATCAGCCCCAGCATTTT.

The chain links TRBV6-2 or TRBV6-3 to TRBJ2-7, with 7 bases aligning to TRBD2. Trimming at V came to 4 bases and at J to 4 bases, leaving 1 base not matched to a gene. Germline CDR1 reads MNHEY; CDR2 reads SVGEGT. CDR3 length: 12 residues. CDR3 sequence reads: CASSSGGYEQYF. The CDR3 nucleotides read TGTGCCAGCAGTTCGGGGGGATACGAGCAGTACTTC.

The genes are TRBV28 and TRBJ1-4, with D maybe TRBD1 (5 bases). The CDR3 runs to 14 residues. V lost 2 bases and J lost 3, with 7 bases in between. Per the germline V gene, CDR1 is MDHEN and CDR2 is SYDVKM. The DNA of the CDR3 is TGTGCCAGCAGTTTACCAGGGTCTAATGAAAAACTGTTTTTT. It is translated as CASSLPGSNEKLFF. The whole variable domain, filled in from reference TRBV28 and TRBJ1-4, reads DVKVTQSSRYLVKRTGEKVFLECVQDMDHENMFWYRQDPGLGLRLIYFSYDVKMKEKGDIPEGYSVSREKKERFSLILESASTNQTSMYLCASSLPGSNEKLFFGSGTQLSVL.

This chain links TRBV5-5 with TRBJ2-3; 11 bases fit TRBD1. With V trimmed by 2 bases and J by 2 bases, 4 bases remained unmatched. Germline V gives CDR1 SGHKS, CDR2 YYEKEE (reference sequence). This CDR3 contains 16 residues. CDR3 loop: CASSFRGQGATDTQYF. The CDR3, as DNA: TGTGCCAGCAGCTTTAGAGGACAGGGGGCCACAGATACGCAGTATTTT.